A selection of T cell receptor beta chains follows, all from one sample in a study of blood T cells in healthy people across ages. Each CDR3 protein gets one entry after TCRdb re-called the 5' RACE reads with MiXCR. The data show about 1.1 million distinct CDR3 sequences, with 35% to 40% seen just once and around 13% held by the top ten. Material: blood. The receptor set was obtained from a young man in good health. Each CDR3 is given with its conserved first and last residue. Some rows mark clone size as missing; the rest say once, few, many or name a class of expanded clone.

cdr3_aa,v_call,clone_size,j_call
CASSVEGARGVAGYNEQFF,TRBV9,-,TRBJ2-1
CASSQGRTGAGNTIYF,TRBV4-3,-,TRBJ1-3
CASSAGQGKYNEQFF,TRBV7-2,few,TRBJ2-1
CASSLIYPGLADNEQFF,TRBV4-3,few,TRBJ2-1
CASSSQPGGGDTEASF,TRBV6-6,-,TRBJ1-1
CASSSRLPSRNEQFF,TRBV5-5,once,TRBJ2-1
CASSYSTHPTDTQYF,TRBV6-5,-,TRBJ2-3
CASSYAGQSTDTQYF,TRBV6-2/TRBV6-3,-,TRBJ2-3
CASSQDSFDEQYF,TRBV4-3,few,TRBJ2-7
CASSVNRGRNEKLFF,TRBV18,-,TRBJ1-4
CASSQDLLREAFF,TRBV4-3,-,TRBJ1-1
CASSRSGGASDTQYF,TRBV12-3/TRBV12-4,-,TRBJ2-3
CASSSMGLAGGNEQFF,TRBV7-3,-,TRBJ2-1
CASSHPPLKETQYF,TRBV2,few,TRBJ2-5
CATSRVKGATEAFF,TRBV15,-,TRBJ1-1
CASSLGGSWYEQFF,TRBV5-1,-,TRBJ2-1
CASSQVSVNQPQHF,TRBV4-1,-,TRBJ1-5
CASSYGGTGLYGYTF,TRBV6-6,-,TRBJ1-2
CASGQALQAQETQYF,TRBV4-1,-,-
CASSTRHIIATNEKLFF,TRBV7-8,-,TRBJ1-4
CASSLISTYNEQYF,TRBV28,-,TRBJ2-7
CSVRQDSNQPQHF,TRBV29-1,few,TRBJ1-5
CASSQEWIDTDTQYF,TRBV4-2,-,TRBJ2-3
CATSNAGYTGELFF,TRBV24-1,-,TRBJ2-2
CSARTAHYGYTF,TRBV20-1,few,TRBJ1-2
CASSIHGDTEAFF,TRBV13,-,TRBJ1-1
CSARGAVAYNEQYF,TRBV20-1,-,-